The clone carrying this T cell receptor (beta chain) was counted only a few times. With V trimmed by 5 bases and J by 1 base, 3 bases remained unmatched. In germline, CDR1 is KGHSH, CDR2 LQKENI. The CDR3 spans 14 residues. Regarding time point: patch test 1, 2 weeks after DPC sensitization. Indicated treatment: therapeutic diphenylcyclopropenone sensitization with weekly scalp DPC. The entry originates in a study of human T cells and chemical hapten exposure. TCRdb independently ran MiXCR on the RACE reads; one entry per CDR3 protein. The sample lists 75,000 to 100,000 distinct CDR3 sequences; under 15% were seen once.

This receptor was taken from a woman in her 40s with alopecia areata. Some clones in this sample may be carry-over from other donors' samples. The sample here was whole blood, taken in connection with sensitization to the hapten diphenylcyclopropenone (DPC). The chain has TRBV18 and TRBJ2-3; TRBD2 agrees at 7 bases. CDR3 sequence: CASSDTSGTDTQYF. In DNA form, the CDR3 reads TGTGCCAGCTCAGATACTAGCGGCACAGATACGCAGTATTTT. The full variable domain, completed using reference TRBV18 and TRBJ2-3, is NAGVMQNPRHLVRRRGQEARLRCSPMKGHSHVYWYRQLPEEGLKFMVYLQKENIIDESGMPKERFSAEFPKEGPSILRIQQVVRGDSAAYFCASSDTSGTDTQYFGPGTRLTVL.